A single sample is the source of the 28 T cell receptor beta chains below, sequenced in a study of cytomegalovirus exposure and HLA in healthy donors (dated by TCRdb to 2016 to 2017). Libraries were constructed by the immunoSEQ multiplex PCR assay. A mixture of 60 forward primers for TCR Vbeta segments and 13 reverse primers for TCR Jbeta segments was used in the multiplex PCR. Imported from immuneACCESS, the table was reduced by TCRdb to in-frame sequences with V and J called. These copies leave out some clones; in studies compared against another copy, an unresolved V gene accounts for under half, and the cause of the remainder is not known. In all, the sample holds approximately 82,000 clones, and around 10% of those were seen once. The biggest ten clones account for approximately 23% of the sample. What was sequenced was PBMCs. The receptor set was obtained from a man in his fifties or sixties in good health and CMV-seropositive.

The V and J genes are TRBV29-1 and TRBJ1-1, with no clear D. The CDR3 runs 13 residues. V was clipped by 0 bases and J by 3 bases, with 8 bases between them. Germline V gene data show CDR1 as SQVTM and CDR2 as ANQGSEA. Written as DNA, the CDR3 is TGCAGCGTTGAAGAAACCCAGTACACTGAAGCTTTCTTT. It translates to CSVEETQYTEAFF. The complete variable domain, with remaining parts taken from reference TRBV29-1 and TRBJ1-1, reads SAVISQKPSRDICQRGTSLTIQCQVDSQVTMMFWYRQQPGQSLTLIATANQGSEATYESGFVIDKFPISRPNLTFSTLTVSNMSPEDSSIYLCSVEETQYTEAFFGQGTRLTVV.

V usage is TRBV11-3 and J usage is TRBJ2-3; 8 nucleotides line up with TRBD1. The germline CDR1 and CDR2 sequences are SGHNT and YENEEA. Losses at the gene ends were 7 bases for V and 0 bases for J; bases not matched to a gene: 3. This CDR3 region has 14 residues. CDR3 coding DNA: TGTGCCAGCATGCAGGGGGCTAGCACAGATACGCAGTATTTT. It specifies CASMQGASTDTQYF.

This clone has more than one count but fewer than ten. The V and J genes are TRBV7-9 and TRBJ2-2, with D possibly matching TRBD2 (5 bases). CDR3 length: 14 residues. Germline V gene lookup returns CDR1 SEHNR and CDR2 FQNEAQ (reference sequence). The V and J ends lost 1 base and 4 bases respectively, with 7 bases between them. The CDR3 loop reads CASSLGGLTGELFF. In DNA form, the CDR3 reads TGTGCCAGCAGCTTAGGCGGACTCACCGGGGAGCTGTTTTTT.

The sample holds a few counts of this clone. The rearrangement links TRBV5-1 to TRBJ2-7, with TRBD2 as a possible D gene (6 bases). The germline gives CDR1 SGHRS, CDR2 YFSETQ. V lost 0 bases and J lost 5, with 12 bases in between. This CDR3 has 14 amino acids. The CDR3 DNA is TGCGCCAGCAGCTTGGAGGGGAGGAGAGACGAGCAGTACTTC. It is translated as CASSLEGRRDEQYF. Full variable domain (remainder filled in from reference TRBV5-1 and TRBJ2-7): KAGVTQTPRYLIKTRGQQVTLSCSPISGHRSVSWYQQTPGQGLQFLFEYFSETQRNKGNFPGRFSGRQFSNSRSEMNVSTLELGDSALYLCASSLEGRRDEQYFGPGTRLTVT.

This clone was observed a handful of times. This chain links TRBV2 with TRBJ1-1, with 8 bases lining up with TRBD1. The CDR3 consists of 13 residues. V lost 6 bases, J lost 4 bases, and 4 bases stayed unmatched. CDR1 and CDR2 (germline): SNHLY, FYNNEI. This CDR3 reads CASRVRGPTEAFF. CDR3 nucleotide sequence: TGTGCCAGCAGAGTCAGGGGGCCCACTGAAGCTTTCTTT.

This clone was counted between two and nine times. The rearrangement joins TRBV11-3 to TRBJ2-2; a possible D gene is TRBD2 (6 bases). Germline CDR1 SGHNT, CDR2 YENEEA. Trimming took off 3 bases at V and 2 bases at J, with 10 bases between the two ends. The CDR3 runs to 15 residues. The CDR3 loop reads CASSLGLSNTGELFF. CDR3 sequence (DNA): TGTGCCAGCAGCTTGGGACTCTCCAACACCGGGGAGCTGTTTTTT.

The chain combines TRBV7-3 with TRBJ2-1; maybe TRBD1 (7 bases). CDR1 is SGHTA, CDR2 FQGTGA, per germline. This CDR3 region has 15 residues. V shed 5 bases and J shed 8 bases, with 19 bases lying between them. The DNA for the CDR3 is TGTGCCAGCAGCAAACAGGGGAGGTTAAGAGATGAGCAGTTCTTC. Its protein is CASSKQGRLRDEQFF.

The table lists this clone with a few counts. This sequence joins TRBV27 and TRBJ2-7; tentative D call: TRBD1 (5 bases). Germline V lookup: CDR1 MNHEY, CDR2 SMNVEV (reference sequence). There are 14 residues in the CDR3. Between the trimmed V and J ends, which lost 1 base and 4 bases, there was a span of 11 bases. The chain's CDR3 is CASSLYARAYEQYF. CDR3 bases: TGTGCCAGCAGTTTATACGCCAGGGCATACGAGCAGTACTTC.

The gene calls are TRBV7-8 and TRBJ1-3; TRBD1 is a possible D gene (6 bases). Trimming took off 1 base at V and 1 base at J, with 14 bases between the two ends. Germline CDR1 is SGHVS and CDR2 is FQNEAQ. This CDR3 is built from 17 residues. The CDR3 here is CASSLEGGRLSGNTIYF. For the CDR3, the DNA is TGTGCCAGCAGCTTAGAGGGGGGGAGATTGTCTGGAAACACCATATATTTT. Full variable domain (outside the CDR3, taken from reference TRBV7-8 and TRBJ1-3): GAGVSQSPRYKVAKRGQDVALRCDPISGHVSLFWYQQALGQGPEFLTYFQNEAQLDKSGLPSDRFFAERPEGSVSTLKIQRTQQEDSAVYLCASSLEGGRLSGNTIYFGEGSWLTVV.

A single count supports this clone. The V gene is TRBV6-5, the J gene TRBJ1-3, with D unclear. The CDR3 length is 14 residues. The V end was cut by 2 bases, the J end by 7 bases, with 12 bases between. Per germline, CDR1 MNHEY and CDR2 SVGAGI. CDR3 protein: CASSYGEGWNTIYF. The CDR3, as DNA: TGTGCCAGCAGTTACGGGGAGGGATGGAACACCATATATTTT.

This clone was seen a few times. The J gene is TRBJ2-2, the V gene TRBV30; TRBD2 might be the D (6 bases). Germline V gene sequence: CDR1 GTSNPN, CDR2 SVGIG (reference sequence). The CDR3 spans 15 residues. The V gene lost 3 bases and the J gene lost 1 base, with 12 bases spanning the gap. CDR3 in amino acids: CAWSTGLGNTGELFF. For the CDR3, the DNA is TGTGCCTGGAGCACGGGACTGGGGAACACCGGGGAGCTGTTTTTT.

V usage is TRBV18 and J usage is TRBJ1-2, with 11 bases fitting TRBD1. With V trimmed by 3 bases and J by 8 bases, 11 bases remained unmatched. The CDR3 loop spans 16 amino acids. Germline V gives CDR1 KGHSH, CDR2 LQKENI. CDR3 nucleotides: TGTGCCAGCTCACCCAGGACAGGGGGCGAAGCAGGGGGCTACACCTTC. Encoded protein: CASSPRTGGEAGGYTF.

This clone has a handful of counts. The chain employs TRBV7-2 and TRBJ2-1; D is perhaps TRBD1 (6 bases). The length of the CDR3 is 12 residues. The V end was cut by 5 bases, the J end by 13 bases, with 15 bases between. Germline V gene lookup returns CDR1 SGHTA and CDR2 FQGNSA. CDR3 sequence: CASSTQTGQQFF. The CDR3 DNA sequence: TGTGCCAGCAGCACACAGACAGGTCAACAGTTCTTC.

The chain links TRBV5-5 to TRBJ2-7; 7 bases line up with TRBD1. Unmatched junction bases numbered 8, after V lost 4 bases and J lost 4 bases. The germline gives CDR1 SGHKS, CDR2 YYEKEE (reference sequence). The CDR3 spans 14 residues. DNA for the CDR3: TGTGCCAGCAGCCCACAGGGGACGGGGTACGAGCAGTACGTC. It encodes CASSPQGTGYEQYV.

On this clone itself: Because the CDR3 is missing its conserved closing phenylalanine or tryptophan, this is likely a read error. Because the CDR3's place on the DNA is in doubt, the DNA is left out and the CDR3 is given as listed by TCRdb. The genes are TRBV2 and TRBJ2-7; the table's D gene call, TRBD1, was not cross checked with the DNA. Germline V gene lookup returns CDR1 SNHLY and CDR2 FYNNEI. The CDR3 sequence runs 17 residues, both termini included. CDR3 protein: CASSEFSTPGTEYEKYL.

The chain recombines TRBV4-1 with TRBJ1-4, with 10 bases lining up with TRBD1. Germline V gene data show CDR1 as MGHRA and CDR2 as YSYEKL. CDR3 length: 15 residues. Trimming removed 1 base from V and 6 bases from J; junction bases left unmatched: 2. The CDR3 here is CASSQGGQGDEKLFF. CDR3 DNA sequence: TGCGCCAGCAGCCAAGGCGGACAGGGGGATGAAAAACTGTTTTTT.

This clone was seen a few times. The CDR3 DNA follows: TGTGCCTGGAGTTCCTCGCGTGTTGCAACTAATGAAAAACTGTTTTTT. Translation: CAWSSSRVATNEKLFF. The chain recombines TRBV30 with TRBJ1-4; no definite D call. CDR1 is GTSNPN, CDR2 SVGIG, per germline (reference sequence). Trimming stripped 2 bases from V and 0 bases from J, with 13 bases between. The CDR3 runs 16 residues.

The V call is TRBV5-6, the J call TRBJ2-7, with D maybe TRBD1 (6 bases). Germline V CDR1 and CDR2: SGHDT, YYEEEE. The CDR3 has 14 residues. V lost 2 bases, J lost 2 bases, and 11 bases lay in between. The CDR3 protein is CASSFRQAAYEQYF. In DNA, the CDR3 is TGTGCCAGCAGCTTTCGACAGGCCGCCTACGAGCAGTACTTC.

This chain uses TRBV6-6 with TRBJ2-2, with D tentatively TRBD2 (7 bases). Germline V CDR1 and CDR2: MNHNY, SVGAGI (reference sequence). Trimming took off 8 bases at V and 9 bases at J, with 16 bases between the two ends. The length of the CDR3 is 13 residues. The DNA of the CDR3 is TGTGCCAGCCTGACGGGCGGGGGCCGGGAGCTGTTTTTT. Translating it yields CASLTGGGRELFF.

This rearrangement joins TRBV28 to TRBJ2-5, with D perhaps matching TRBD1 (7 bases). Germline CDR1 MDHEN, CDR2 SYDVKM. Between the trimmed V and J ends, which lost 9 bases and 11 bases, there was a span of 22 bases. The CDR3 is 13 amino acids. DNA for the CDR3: TGTGCCAGAAGTGCGGGACAGTACTACGCGCAGTACTTC. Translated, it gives CARSAGQYYAQYF.

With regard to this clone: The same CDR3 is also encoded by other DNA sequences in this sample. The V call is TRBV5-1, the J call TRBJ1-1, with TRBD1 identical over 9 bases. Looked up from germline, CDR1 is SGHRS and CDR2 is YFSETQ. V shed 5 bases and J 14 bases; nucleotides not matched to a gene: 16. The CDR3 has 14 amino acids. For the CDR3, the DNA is TGCGCCAGCAGTCCCTCCGGGACAGGGTCGTCGACCTTCTTT. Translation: CASSPSGTGSSTFF.

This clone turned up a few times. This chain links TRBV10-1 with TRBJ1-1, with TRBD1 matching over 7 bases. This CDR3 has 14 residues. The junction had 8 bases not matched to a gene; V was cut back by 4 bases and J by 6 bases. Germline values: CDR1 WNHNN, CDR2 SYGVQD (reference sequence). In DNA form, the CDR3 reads TGCGCCAGCAGTGCCGGACAGGCCCGGCCTGAAGCTTTCTTT. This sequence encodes CASSAGQARPEAFF.

The CDR3 region is CASSSTGLWETQYF. The DNA of the CDR3 is TGTGCCAGCAGCTCCACAGGGCTCTGGGAGACCCAGTACTTC. The rearrangement uses TRBV7-2 and TRBJ2-5, with D tentatively TRBD1 (6 bases). CDR3 length equals 14 residues. The germline gives CDR1 SGHTA, CDR2 FQGNSA. V dropped 4 bases and J dropped 5 bases, with 14 bases sitting between them.

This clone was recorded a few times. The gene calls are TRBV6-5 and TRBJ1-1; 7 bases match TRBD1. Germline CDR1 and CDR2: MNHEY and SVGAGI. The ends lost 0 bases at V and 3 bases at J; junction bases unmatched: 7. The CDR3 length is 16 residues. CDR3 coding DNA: TGTGCCAGCAGTTACTCGCCGGGACAGAGGGACACTGAAGCTTTCTTT. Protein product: CASSYSPGQRDTEAFF.

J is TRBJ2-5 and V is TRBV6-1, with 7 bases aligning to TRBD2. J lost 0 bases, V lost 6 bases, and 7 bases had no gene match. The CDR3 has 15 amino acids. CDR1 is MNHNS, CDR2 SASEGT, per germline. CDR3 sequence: CASSGVGGYQETQYF. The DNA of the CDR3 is TGTGCCAGCAGCGGGGTCGGGGGGTACCAAGAGACCCAGTACTTC.

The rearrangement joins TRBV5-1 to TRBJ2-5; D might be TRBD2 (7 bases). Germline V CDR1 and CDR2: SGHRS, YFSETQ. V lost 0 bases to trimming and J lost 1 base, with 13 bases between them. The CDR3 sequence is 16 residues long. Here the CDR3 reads CASSLEARGAQETQYF. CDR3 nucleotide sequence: TGCGCCAGCAGCTTGGAGGCTCGGGGGGCCCAAGAGACCCAGTACTTC.

Written as DNA, the CDR3 is TGTGCCAGCACCCCTTACGGAGAGAGCAATCAGCCCCAGCATTTT. This encodes CASTPYGESNQPQHF. The gene calls are TRBV28 and TRBJ1-5; D unresolved. Trimming cost V 7 bases and J 1 base, with 14 bases left between them. The CDR3 has 15 residues. Germline CDR1 reads MDHEN; CDR2 reads SYDVKM.

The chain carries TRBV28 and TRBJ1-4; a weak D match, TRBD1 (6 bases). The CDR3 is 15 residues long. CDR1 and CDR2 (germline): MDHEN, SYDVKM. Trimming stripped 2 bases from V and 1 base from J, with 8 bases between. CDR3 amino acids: CASSLPRGTNEKLFF. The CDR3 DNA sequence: TGTGCCAGCAGTTTACCCAGGGGAACTAATGAAAAACTGTTTTTT.